This TCR beta chain was identified in a study of regulatory T cells in long-lasting Graves disease. To make TCR beta libraries, researchers used iRepertoire HTBI primers and Arm-PCR of CDR3 regions. TCRdb fed the multiplex PCR reads into MiXCR, producing one record per CDR3 protein. The profile shows under 300,000 distinct CDR3 sequences, 20% of them singletons. The length of the CDR3 is 15 residues. After removal of 0 bases from V and 7 bases from J, the junction contained 3 bases not matched to a gene. Germline V gene lookup returns CDR1 SEHNR and CDR2 FQNEAQ (reference sequence). The time point here: newly diagnosed GD, antithyroid drugs for less than 3 months. The TCR library was made from RNA that had been extracted from PBMCs in TRIzol. Many counts were recorded for this clonotype.

The specimen was peripheral blood mononuclear cells (PBMCs), collected at new diagnosis, from a patient treated with antithyroid drugs. This TCR came from a female donor with Graves disease. This chain connects TRBV7-9 to TRBJ1-4, with 9 bases aligning to TRBD1. The CDR3 protein is CASSLARTGAEKLFF. For the CDR3, the DNA is TGTGCCAGCAGCTTAGCACGGACAGGGGCTGAAAAACTGTTTTTT.